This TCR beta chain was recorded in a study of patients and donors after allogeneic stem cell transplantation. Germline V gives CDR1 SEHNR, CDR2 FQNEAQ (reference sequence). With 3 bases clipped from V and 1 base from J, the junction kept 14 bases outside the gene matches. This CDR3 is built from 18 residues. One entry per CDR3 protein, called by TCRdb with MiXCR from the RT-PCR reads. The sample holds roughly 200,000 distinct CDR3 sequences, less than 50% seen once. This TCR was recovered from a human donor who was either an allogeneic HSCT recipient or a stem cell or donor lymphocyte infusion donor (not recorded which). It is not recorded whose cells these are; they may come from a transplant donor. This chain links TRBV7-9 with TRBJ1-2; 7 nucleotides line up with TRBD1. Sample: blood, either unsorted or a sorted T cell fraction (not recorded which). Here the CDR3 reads CASSFGQGSDRFNYGYTF. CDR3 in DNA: TGTGCCAGCAGCTTCGGGCAAGGTTCGGACAGGTTTAACTATGGCTACACCTTC.